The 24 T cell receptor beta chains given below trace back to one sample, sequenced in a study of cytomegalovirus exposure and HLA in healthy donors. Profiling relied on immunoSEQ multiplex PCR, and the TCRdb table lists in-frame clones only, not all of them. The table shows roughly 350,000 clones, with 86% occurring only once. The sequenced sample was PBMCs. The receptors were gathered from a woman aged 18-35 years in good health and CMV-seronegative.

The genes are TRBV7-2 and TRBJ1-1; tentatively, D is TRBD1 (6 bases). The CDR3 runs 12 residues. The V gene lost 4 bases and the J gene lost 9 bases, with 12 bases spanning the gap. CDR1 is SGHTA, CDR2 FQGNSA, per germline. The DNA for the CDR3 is TGTGCCAGCAGCTCCCAGGACAGTAAAGCTTTCTTT. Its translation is CASSSQDSKAFF.

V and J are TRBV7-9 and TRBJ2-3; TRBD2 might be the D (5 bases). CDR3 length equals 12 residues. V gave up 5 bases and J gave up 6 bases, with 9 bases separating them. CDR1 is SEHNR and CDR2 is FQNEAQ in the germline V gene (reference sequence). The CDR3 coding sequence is TGTGCCAGCAGCCCTCCGGGGGATACGCAGTATTTT. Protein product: CASSPPGDTQYF.

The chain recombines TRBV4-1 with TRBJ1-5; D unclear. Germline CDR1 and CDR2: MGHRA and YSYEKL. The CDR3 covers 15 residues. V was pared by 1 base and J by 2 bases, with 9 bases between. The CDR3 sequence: CASSQGGRGNQPQHF. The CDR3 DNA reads TGCGCCAGCAGCCAAGGAGGGCGCGGCAATCAGCCCCAGCATTTT.

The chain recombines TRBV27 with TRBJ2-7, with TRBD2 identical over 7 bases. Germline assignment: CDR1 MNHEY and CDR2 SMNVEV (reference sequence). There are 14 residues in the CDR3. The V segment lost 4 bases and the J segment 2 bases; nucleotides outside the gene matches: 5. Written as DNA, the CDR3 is TGTGCCAGCAGTTCGCGGGGGAGGGCCTACGAGCAGTACTTC. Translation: CASSSRGRAYEQYF.

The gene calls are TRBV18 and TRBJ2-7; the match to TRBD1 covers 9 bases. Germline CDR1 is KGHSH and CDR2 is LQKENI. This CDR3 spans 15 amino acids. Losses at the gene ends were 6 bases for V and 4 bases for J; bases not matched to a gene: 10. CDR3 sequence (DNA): TGTGCCAGCTCGCCCCAAGGGACAGGGCTTTACGAGCAGTACTTC. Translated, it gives CASSPQGTGLYEQYF.

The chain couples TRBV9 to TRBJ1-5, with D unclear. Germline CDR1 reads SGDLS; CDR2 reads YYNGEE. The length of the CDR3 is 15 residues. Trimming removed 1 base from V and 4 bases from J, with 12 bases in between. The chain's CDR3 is CASSVLWWRNQPQHF. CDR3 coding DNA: TGTGCCAGCAGCGTACTTTGGTGGAGAAATCAGCCCCAGCATTTT.

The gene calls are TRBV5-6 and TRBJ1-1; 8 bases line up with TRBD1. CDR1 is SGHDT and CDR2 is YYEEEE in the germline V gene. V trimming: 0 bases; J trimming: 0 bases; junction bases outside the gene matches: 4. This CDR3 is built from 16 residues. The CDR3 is CASSLAQGALNTEAFF. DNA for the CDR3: TGTGCCAGCAGCTTGGCTCAGGGGGCCCTGAACACTGAAGCTTTCTTT.

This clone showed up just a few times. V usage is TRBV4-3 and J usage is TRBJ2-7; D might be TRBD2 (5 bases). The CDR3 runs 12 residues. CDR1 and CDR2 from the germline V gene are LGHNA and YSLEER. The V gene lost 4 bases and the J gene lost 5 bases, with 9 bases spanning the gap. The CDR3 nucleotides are TGCGCCAGCAGCCTCGACGGGGACGAGCAGTACTTC. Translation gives CASSLDGDEQYF.

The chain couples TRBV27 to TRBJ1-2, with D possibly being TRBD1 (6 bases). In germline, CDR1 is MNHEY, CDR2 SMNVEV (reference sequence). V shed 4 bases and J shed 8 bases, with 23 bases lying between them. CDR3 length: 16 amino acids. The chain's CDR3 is CASSSLAGAESRGYTF. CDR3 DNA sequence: TGTGCCAGCAGTTCCTTGGCAGGGGCCGAGTCAAGGGGCTACACCTTC.

The CDR3 sequence: CASSPAGGSVYEQYF. Here the CDR3 DNA reads TGCGCCAGCAGCCCCGCGGGGGGCTCGGTGTACGAGCAGTACTTC. The rearrangement uses TRBV5-1 and TRBJ2-7; TRBD2 matches at 8 bases. Germline-derived CDR1 and CDR2 are SGHRS and YFSETQ. V dropped 4 bases and J dropped 4; count of bases not matched to a gene: 10. The CDR3 extends over 15 amino acids.

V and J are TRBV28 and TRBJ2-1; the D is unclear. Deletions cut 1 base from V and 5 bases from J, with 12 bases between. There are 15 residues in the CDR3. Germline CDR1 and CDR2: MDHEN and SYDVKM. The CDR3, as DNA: TGTGCCAGCAGTTTATCCCCACAGCCCAACAATGAGCAGTTCTTC. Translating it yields CASSLSPQPNNEQFF.

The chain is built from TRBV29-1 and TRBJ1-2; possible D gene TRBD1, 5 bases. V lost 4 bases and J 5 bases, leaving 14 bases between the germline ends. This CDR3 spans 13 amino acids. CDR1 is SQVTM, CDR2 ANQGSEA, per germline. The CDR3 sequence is CSVAPGKDYGYTF. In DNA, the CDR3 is TGCAGCGTTGCGCCAGGGAAGGATTATGGCTACACCTTC.

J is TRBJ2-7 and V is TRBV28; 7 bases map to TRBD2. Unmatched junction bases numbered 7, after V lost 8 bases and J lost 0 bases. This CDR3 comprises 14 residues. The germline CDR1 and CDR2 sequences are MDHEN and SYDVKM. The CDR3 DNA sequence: TGTGCCAGCGGGAGGGCGGGCAGCTCCTACGAGCAGTACTTC. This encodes CASGRAGSSYEQYF.

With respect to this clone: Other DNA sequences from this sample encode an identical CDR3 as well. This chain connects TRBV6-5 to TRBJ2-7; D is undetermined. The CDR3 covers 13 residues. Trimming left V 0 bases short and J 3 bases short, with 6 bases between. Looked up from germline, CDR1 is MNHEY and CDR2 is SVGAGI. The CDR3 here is CASSYSIGYEQYF. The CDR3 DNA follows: TGTGCCAGCAGTTACTCGATCGGCTACGAGCAGTACTTC.

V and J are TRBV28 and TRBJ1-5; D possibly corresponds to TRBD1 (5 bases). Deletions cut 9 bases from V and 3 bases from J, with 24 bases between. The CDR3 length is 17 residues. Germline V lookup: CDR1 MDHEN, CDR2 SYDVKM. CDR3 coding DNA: TGTGCCAGTTGGCCCCCGCAGGGAACTGCGTACAATCAGCCCCAGCATTTT. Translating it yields CASWPPQGTAYNQPQHF.

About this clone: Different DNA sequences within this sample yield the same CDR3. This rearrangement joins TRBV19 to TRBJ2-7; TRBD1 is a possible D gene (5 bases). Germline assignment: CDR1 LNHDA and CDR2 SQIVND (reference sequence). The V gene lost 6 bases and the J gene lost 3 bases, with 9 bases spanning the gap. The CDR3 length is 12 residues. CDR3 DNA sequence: TGTGCCAGTAGCGGGCAGGGCTACGAGCAGTACTTC. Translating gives CASSGQGYEQYF.

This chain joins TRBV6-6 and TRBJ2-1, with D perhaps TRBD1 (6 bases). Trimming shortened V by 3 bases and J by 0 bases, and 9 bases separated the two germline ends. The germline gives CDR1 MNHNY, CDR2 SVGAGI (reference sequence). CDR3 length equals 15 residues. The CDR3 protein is CASSYDRPSYNEQFF. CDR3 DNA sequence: TGTGCCAGCAGTTATGACAGGCCCTCCTACAATGAGCAGTTCTTC.

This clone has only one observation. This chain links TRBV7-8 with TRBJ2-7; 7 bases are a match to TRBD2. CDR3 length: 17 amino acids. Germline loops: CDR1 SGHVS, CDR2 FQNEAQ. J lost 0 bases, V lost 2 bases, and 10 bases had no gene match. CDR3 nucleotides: TGTGCCAGCAGCTTAAACGGGGGGAGGTTCGGCTCCTACGAGCAGTACTTC. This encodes CASSLNGGRFGSYEQYF.

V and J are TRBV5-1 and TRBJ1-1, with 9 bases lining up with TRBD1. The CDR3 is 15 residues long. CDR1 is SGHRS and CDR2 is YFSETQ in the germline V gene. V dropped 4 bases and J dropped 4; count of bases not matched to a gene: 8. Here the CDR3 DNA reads TGCGCCAGCAGCGAACAGGGGGCGCAAAGCACTGAAGCTTTCTTT. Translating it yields CASSEQGAQSTEAFF.

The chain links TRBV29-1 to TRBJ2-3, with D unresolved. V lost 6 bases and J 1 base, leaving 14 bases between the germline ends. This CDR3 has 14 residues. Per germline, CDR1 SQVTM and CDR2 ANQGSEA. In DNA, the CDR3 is TGCAGCGTCGGAGCGAGAGGAGGCACAGATACGCAGTATTTT. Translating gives CSVGARGGTDTQYF.

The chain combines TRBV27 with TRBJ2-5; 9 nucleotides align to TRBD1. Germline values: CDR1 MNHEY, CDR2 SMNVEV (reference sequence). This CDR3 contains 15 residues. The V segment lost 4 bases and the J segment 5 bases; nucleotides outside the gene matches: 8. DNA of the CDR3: TGTGCCAGCAGTTCAACGGGACAGGGTTTGGAGACCCAGTACTTC. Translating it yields CASSSTGQGLETQYF.

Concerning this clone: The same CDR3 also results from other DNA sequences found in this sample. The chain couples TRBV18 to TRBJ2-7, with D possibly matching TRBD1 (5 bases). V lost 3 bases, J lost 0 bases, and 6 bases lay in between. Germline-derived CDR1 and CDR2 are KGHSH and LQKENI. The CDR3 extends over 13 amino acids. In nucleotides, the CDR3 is TGTGCCAGCTCACCCGACAGCTCCTACGAGCAGTACTTC. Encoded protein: CASSPDSSYEQYF.

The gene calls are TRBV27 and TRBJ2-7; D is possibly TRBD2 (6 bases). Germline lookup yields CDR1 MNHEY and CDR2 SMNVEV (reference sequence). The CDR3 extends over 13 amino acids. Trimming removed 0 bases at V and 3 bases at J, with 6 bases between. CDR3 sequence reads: CASSLSEGYEQYF. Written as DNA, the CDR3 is TGTGCCAGCAGTTTATCGGAGGGCTACGAGCAGTACTTC.

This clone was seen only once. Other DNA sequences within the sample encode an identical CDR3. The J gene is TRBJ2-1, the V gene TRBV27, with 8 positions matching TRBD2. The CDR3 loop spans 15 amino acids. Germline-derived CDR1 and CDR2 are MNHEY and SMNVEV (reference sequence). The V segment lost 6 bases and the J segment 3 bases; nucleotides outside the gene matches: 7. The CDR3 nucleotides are TGTGCCAGCAGCCCCCCCGGGAGGGACTACAATGAGCAGTTCTTC. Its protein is CASSPPGRDYNEQFF.